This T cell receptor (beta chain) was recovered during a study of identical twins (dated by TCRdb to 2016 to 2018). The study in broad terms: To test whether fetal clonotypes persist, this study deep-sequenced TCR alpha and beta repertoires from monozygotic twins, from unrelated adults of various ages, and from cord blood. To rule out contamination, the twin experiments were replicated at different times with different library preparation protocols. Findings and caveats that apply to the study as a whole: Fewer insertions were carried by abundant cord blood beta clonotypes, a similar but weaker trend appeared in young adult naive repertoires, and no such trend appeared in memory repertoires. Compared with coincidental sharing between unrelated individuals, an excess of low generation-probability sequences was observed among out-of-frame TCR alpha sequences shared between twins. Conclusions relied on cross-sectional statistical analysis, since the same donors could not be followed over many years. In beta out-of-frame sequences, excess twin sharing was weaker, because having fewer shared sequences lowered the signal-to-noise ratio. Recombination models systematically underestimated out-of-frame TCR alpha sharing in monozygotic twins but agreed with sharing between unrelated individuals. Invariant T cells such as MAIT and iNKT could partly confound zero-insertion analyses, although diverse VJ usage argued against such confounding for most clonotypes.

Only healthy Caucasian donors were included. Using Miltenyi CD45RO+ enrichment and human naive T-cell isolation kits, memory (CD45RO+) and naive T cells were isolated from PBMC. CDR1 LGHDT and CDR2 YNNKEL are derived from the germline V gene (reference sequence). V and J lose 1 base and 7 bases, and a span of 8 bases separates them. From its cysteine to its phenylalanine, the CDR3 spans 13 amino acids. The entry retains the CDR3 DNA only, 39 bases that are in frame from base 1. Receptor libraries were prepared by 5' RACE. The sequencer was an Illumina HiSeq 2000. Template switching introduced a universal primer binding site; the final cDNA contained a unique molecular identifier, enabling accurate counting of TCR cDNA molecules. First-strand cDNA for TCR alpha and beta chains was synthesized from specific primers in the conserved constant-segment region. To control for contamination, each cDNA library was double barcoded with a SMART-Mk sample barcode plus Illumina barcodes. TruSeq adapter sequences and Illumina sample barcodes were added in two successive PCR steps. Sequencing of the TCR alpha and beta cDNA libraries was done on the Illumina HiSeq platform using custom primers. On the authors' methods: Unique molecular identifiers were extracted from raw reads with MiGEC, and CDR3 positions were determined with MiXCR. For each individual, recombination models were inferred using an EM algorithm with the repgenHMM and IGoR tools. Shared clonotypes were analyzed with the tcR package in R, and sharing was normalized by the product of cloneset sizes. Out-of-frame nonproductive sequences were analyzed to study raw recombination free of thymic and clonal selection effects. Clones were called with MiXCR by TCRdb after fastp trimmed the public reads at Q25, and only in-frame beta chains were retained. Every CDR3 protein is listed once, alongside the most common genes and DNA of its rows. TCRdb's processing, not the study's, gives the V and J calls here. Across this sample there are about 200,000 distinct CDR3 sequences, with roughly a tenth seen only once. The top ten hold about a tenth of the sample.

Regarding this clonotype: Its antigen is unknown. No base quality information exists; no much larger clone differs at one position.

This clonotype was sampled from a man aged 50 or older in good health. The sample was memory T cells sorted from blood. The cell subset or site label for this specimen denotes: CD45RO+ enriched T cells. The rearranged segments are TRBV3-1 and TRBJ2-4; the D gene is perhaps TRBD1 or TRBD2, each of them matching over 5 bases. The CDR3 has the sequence CASSQAGRNIQYF. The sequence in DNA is TGTGCCAGCAGCCAAGCGGGACGCAACATTCAGTACTTC.